This entry lists 27 T cell receptor beta chains sequenced from one sample in a study of PD-1 blockade in classical Hodgkin lymphoma. Sequencing used immunoSEQ multiplex PCR; TCRdb keeps in-frame clones, though not all of them. The sample contains around 20,000 clones, roughly 72% of which appear only once. Each patient relapsed following autologous stem cell transplantation, and prior brentuximab vedotin exposure differed. The material was peripheral blood mononuclear cells (PBMCs), obtained at baseline. The receptors originated from a human donor with classical Hodgkin lymphoma.

This clone was seen a single time. The J gene is TRBJ2-7, the V gene TRBV19; 7 bases are a match to TRBD1. CDR1 is LNHDA and CDR2 is SQIVND in the germline V gene (reference sequence). CDR3 length: 15 residues. The V gene end was trimmed by 6 bases and the J gene end by 3 bases; junction bases not matched to a gene: 11. CDR3 loop: CASSRERQGDYEQYF. The CDR3 nucleotides read TGTGCCAGTAGCAGAGAGAGACAGGGTGACTACGAGCAGTACTTC.

The chain combines TRBV2 with TRBJ2-3; D unclear. V was shortened by 4 bases and J by 6 bases, with 23 bases between the two germline ends. Germline V gives CDR1 SNHLY, CDR2 FYNNEI. The CDR3 runs to 17 residues. This CDR3 is CASSVTPTAYDGDTQYF. The DNA for the CDR3 is TGTGCCAGCAGTGTTACGCCGACGGCCTATGACGGGGATACGCAGTATTTT.

This clone is deemed medium-sized. The genes are TRBV6-5 and TRBJ2-1; D is perhaps TRBD1 or TRBD2 (6 bases each). V shed 6 bases and J shed 1 base, with 10 bases lying between them. The length of the CDR3 is 14 residues. Germline V gene sequence: CDR1 MNHEY, CDR2 SVGAGI. CDR3 bases: TGTGCCAGCAGCCTAGGGGGGTCCTACAATGAGCAGTTCTTC. Encoded protein: CASSLGGSYNEQFF.

In nucleotides, the CDR3 is TGTGCCAGCAGCTCCCAGACACCGGGACTAGCGGGAGCTACGCAGTATTTT. Its protein is CASSSQTPGLAGATQYF. The V call is TRBV5-8, the J call TRBJ2-3; 14 nucleotides agree with TRBD2. Trimming at V came to 3 bases and at J to 8 bases, leaving 11 bases not matched to a gene. The V gene's germline CDR1 is SGHTS and CDR2 YDEGEE. The CDR3 spans 17 residues.

V gene TRBV28 combines with J gene TRBJ1-1; 7 bases are a match to TRBD1. V gave up 8 bases and J gave up 1 base; unmatched junction bases: 7. Germline-derived CDR1 and CDR2 are MDHEN and SYDVKM. The CDR3 totals 14 residues. CDR3 residues: CASGSGTANTEAFF. The DNA of the CDR3 is TGTGCCAGCGGTTCCGGGACAGCGAACACTGAAGCTTTCTTT.

This chain connects TRBV13 to TRBJ1-2; D is ambiguous. The CDR3 spans 13 residues. Germline V gene data show CDR1 as PRHDT and CDR2 as FYEKMQ (reference sequence). Trimming cost V 5 bases and J 5 bases, with 12 bases left between them. In nucleotides, the CDR3 is TGTGCCAGCAGCCTCGGCCCTCTGTATGGCTACACCTTC. The encoded protein is CASSLGPLYGYTF.

As regards this clone: This specimen includes other DNA sequences encoding the same CDR3. This chain joins TRBV9 and TRBJ2-3; 10 bases map to TRBD1. The CDR3 consists of 15 residues. With 0 bases clipped from V and 3 bases from J, the junction kept 1 base outside the gene matches. Germline V CDR1 and CDR2: SGDLS, YYNGEE. CDR3 sequence (DNA): TGTGCCAGCAGCGTAGGGACAGGGGGTACAGATACGCAGTATTTT. Its protein product is CASSVGTGGTDTQYF.

In the case of this clone: One junction end does not reproduce the germline sequence, and a read error may be involved. This rearrangement joins TRBV5-4 to TRBJ2-1; D is tentatively TRBD1 or TRBD2 (5 bases each). The V gene's germline CDR1 is SGHNT and CDR2 YYREEE (reference sequence). This CDR3 region has 11 residues. The CDR3 DNA follows: TGTGCCAGCAGCTCGGACCAAGGGGAGCTCTTC. Its translation: CASSSDQGELF.

This clone was detected only once. This sequence joins TRBV4-1 and TRBJ2-5; D might be TRBD1 or TRBD2, each matching 5 bases. V was clipped by 3 bases and J by 4 bases, with 18 bases between them. The germline CDR1 and CDR2 sequences are MGHRA and YSYEKL. This CDR3 is 16 amino acids long. The CDR3 loop is CASSQSGASRIETQYF. For the CDR3, the DNA is TGCGCCAGCAGCCAGTCCGGGGCATCTCGAATAGAGACCCAGTACTTC.

The chain couples TRBV9 to TRBJ2-3, with D maybe TRBD1 (6 bases). The V end was cut by 3 bases, the J end by 0 bases, with 11 bases between. This CDR3 is built from 15 residues. CDR1 SGDLS and CDR2 YYNGEE come from the germline V gene. CDR3 sequence reads: CASSGRTASTDTQYF. CDR3 coding DNA: TGTGCCAGCAGCGGTAGGACAGCTAGCACAGATACGCAGTATTTT.

This rearrangement joins TRBV30 to TRBJ1-2, with no clear D. Germline CDR1 is GTSNPN and CDR2 is SVGIG (reference sequence). V was trimmed by 2 bases and J by 7 bases, leaving 11 bases between them. The CDR3 has 12 residues. CDR3 nucleotide sequence: TGTGCCTGGAGTCCCATGCGGGGTGGCTACACCTTC. Protein product: CAWSPMRGGYTF.

The chain joins TRBV11-2 to TRBJ2-7; no clear D. The CDR3 spans 15 residues. V was pared by 1 base and J by 2 bases, with 12 bases between. CDR1 is SGHAT and CDR2 is FQNNGV in the germline V gene. The CDR3 nucleotides read TGTGCCAGCAGCTTAGTGACAAGACACCCCTACGAGCAGTACTTC. Translated: CASSLVTRHPYEQYF.

The genes are TRBV28 and TRBJ2-2; D not resolved. V was pared by 5 bases and J by 5 bases, with 24 bases between. CDR3 length: 18 amino acids. The germline gives CDR1 MDHEN, CDR2 SYDVKM. The CDR3, as DNA: TGTGCCAGCAGTCCAATCTGGGCCTCTGGACCGGTGACCGGGGAGCTGTTTTTT. It translates to CASSPIWASGPVTGELFF.

V usage is TRBV28 and J usage is TRBJ2-7; D ambiguous. Trimming took off 5 bases at V and 6 bases at J, with 17 bases between the two ends. The CDR3 length is 14 residues. CDR1 MDHEN and CDR2 SYDVKM come from the germline V gene. The CDR3 nucleotides are TGTGCCAGCAGTCCCAGTATCGGCCGCGGCGAGCAGTACTTC. This gives the protein CASSPSIGRGEQYF.

This chain links TRBV6-1 with TRBJ1-1; D is possibly TRBD1 (5 bases). This CDR3 is built from 15 residues. Trimming took 1 base from V and 3 from J, leaving 12 bases between them. Germline-derived CDR1 and CDR2 are MNHNS and SASEGT. This CDR3 is CASSEVGGGHTEAFF. The CDR3 nucleotides are TGTGCCAGCAGTGAAGTGGGGGGAGGGCACACTGAAGCTTTCTTT.

V is TRBV15 and J is TRBJ1-1; no definite D call. Trimming stripped 0 bases from V and 1 base from J, with 15 bases between. This CDR3 is built from 17 residues. Germline CDR1 LNHNV, CDR2 YYDKDF (reference sequence). The CDR3 DNA reads TGTGCCACCAGCAGAGATCTTCATACGCCTCGGAACACTGAAGCTTTCTTT. It codes for CATSRDLHTPRNTEAFF.

This clone is termed medium-sized (0.01 to 0.1%). This sequence joins TRBV14 and TRBJ1-6, with 7 bases that match TRBD1. CDR1 SGHDN and CDR2 FVKESK come from the germline V gene. With 4 bases clipped from V and 9 bases from J, the junction kept 9 bases outside the gene matches. The CDR3 has 15 amino acids. Here the CDR3 reads CASSPGGDWTSPLHF. The CDR3 DNA reads as TGTGCCAGCAGCCCAGGGGGTGATTGGACTTCACCCCTCCACTTT.

In its sample, this clone was seen once. The V gene is TRBV10-1, the J gene TRBJ1-1; 8 bases match TRBD1. J gave up 3 bases and V 2 bases, and 14 bases lay outside the gene matches. Germline-derived CDR1 and CDR2 are WNHNN and SYGVQD (reference sequence). The CDR3 sequence is 18 residues long. CDR3 in amino acids: CASSEPRPETGDDTEAFF. CDR3 bases: TGCGCCAGCAGTGAGCCGCGGCCGGAGACAGGGGACGACACTGAAGCTTTCTTT.

This clone was seen a handful of times. The V call is TRBV5-1, the J call TRBJ2-5; tentatively, D is TRBD1 (6 bases). The V end was cut by 0 bases, the J end by 4 bases, with 16 bases between. The CDR3 runs to 16 residues. Germline V CDR1 and CDR2: SGHRS, YFSETQ. The CDR3 loop reads CASSLAVGQGGETQYF. The CDR3 region has the DNA TGCGCCAGCAGCTTGGCCGTGGGACAAGGAGGAGAGACCCAGTACTTC. The full variable domain, with the rest looked up from reference TRBV5-1 and TRBJ2-5, is KAGVTQTPRYLIKTRGQQVTLSCSPISGHRSVSWYQQTPGQGLQFLFEYFSETQRNKGNFPGRFSGRQFSNSRSEMNVSTLELGDSALYLCASSLAVGQGGETQYFGPGTRLLVL.

The genes are TRBV2 and TRBJ2-7; D not certain. The CDR3 spans 14 residues. In germline, CDR1 is SNHLY, CDR2 FYNNEI. V lost 3 bases and J 0 bases, leaving 9 bases between the germline ends. The CDR3 reads CASSDDFLSYEQYF. CDR3 nucleotide sequence: TGTGCCAGCAGTGATGACTTCCTCTCCTACGAGCAGTACTTC.

The chain uses TRBV10-2 and TRBJ2-7, with D perhaps TRBD2 (6 bases). V was pared by 6 bases and J by 3 bases, with 15 bases between. Looked up from germline, CDR1 is WSHSY and CDR2 is SAAADI. This CDR3 region has 14 residues. The CDR3 reads CASSSAGSLYEQYF. Written as DNA, the CDR3 is TGCGCCAGCAGCTCGGCGGGGAGCCTCTACGAGCAGTACTTC.

The V call is TRBV20-1, the J call TRBJ2-5, with D unclear. The CDR3 contains 11 residues. Germline CDR1 is DFQATT and CDR2 is SNEGSKA (reference sequence). V lost 7 bases, J lost 3 bases, and 9 bases lay in between. The CDR3, as DNA: TGCAGTGTCCGGCCCGAAGAGACCCAGTACTTC. Its protein is CSVRPEETQYF.

This sequence joins TRBV7-9 and TRBJ2-2; D gene unclear. CDR1 and CDR2 from the germline V gene are SEHNR and FQNEAQ (reference sequence). The ends were cut back, 5 bases at V and 6 bases at J, with 16 bases in the middle. The CDR3 runs to 15 residues. This chain's CDR3 is CASSRRRAWAGELFF. For the CDR3, the DNA is TGTGCCAGCAGCCGCAGAAGGGCTTGGGCCGGGGAGCTGTTTTTT.

This clone showed up just a few times. The chain has TRBV18 and TRBJ2-1, with D possibly matching TRBD1 (6 bases). The CDR3 length is 14 residues. V was clipped by 7 bases and J by 4 bases, with 14 bases between them. Germline CDR1 and CDR2: KGHSH and LQKENI. The CDR3 region is CASCPTGPYNEQFF. The CDR3 DNA reads TGTGCCAGCTGCCCGACAGGACCTTACAATGAGCAGTTCTTC.

The genes are TRBV19 and TRBJ2-3; 9 bases are a match to TRBD1. The CDR3 runs to 18 residues. Per the germline V gene, CDR1 is LNHDA and CDR2 is SQIVND (reference sequence). The J segment lost 3 bases and the V segment lost 0 bases, leaving 10 bases of the junction unmatched. CDR3 bases: TGTGCCAGTAGTATAGAGGCCGGGACAGGGCATTTGACAGATACGCAGTATTTT. Translating it yields CASSIEAGTGHLTDTQYF.

The rearrangement links TRBV27 to TRBJ2-7; possible D gene TRBD1, 6 bases. In germline, CDR1 is MNHEY, CDR2 SMNVEV (reference sequence). The CDR3 covers 15 residues. V was shortened by 3 bases and J by 0 bases, with 12 bases between the two germline ends. The CDR3 spells CASSFFDRISYEQYF. CDR3 DNA: TGTGCCAGCAGTTTCTTTGACAGGATCTCCTACGAGCAGTACTTC.

The rearrangement links TRBV7-9 to TRBJ2-3; D may be TRBD2 (5 bases). The CDR3 consists of 13 residues. Per the germline V gene, CDR1 is SEHNR and CDR2 is FQNEAQ (reference sequence). V was pared by 4 bases and J by 3 bases, with 8 bases between. CDR3 nucleotide sequence: TGTGCCAGCAGCTCCTCGGGGACAGATACGCAGTATTTT. Translation gives CASSSSGTDTQYF.